This T cell receptor (beta chain) appears in the sequencing data of a study of cytomegalovirus exposure and HLA in healthy donors. Study-wide results and limits: An analysis done earlier found most TCR beta V segments productive about 90% or about 30% of the time. Only CMV serostatus was available as immune exposure information.

Germline V lookup: CDR1 LGHNA, CDR2 YSLEER. This CDR3 has 13 amino acids. V was trimmed by 0 bases and J by 8 bases, leaving 10 bases between them. A multiplex PCR was run with 60 Vbeta primers and 13 Jbeta primers. The table came from immunoSEQ multiplex PCR; TCRdb's copy has only in-frame clones and leaves some out. The top ten hold about 2.8% of the sample, which has 150,000 or so clones, approximately 72% seen once. As concerns this clone: What it binds is not known.

Sequencing was done on a sample of PBMCs. This receptor was obtained from a man aged 18 to 29 in good health and CMV-seronegative. The genes are TRBV4-3 and TRBJ1-2; D might be TRBD1 (5 bases). Written as DNA, the CDR3 is TGCGCCAGCAGCCAAGATCACGGGGGAGGCTACACCTTC. It codes for CASSQDHGGGYTF.